The 8 T cell receptor beta chains below come from one sample, sequenced in a study of CD8 T cells in Susac syndrome. The RNA, roughly 0.45 to 1 ug, was put through reverse transcription using random hexamers. One entry per CDR3 protein, called by TCRdb with MiXCR from the immunoSEQ multiplex PCR reads. The sample has 150,000 to 200,000 distinct CDR3 sequences, approximately 93% seen once. Material for sequencing was CD4+ T cells from PBMCs. The source is a human donor with multiple sclerosis.

The V call is TRBV18, the J call TRBJ2-5; D is perhaps TRBD2 (6 bases). CDR3 length: 14 residues. CDR1 and CDR2 (germline): KGHSH, LQKENI. The V and J ends lost 3 bases and 4 bases respectively, with 12 bases between them. In nucleotides, the CDR3 is TGTGCCAGCTCACCCCCTACTAGCAGAGAGACCCAGTACTTC. As protein: CASSPPTSRETQYF.

V gene TRBV6-2 or TRBV6-3 combines with J gene TRBJ2-2; D ambiguous. The CDR3 loop spans 11 amino acids. The V gene's germline CDR1 is MNHEY and CDR2 SVGEGT. V gave up 7 bases and J gave up 6 bases, with 6 bases separating them. This CDR3 is CASKGPGELFF. The CDR3 DNA reads TGTGCCAGCAAAGGACCCGGGGAGCTGTTTTTT.

The chain is built from TRBV5-4 and TRBJ2-2, with TRBD2 matching over 10 bases. In germline, CDR1 is SGHNT, CDR2 YYREEE (reference sequence). The CDR3 totals 17 residues. V lost 6 bases and J lost 3; bases outside the gene matches: 11. CDR3 coding DNA: TGTGCCAGCACCTCTGGCCTAGCGGGAGACCACACCGGGGAGCTGTTTTTT. It encodes CASTSGLAGDHTGELFF. Looking up the rest from reference TRBV5-4 and TRBJ2-2 gives the full variable domain: ETGVTQSPTHLIKTRGQQVTLRCSSQSGHNTVSWYQQALGQGPQFIFQYYREEENGRGNFPPRFSGLQFPNYSSELNVNALELDDSALYLCASTSGLAGDHTGELFFGEGSRLTVL.

The chain carries TRBV9 and TRBJ1-1, with 7 nucleotides matching TRBD1. The junction had 8 bases not matched to a gene; V was cut back by 4 bases and J by 5 bases. The CDR3 has 14 residues. Germline loops: CDR1 SGDLS, CDR2 YYNGEE. The CDR3 nucleotides read TGTGCCAGCAGCACGCAACCCAGGGGGACTGAAGCTTTCTTT. Translating gives CASSTQPRGTEAFF.

This chain uses TRBV24-1 with TRBJ2-3; unclear D gene. This CDR3 has 13 amino acids. V lost 9 bases and J 1 base, leaving 10 bases between the germline ends. From germline, CDR1 is KGHDR and CDR2 SFDVKD. CDR3 sequence (DNA): TGTGCCACCGAGGACGGCGGCACAGATACGCAGTATTTT. Translated, it gives CATEDGGTDTQYF.

The genes are TRBV7-9 and TRBJ1-1; D possibly corresponds to TRBD1 (5 bases). The CDR3 is 14 amino acids. Germline V CDR1 and CDR2: SEHNR, FQNEAQ (reference sequence). With 1 base removed from V and 4 bases from J, the gap between germline ends came to 10 bases. The CDR3 DNA follows: TGTGCCAGCAGCTTAGGGTCTAGGGGCACTGAAGCTTTCTTT. Translated, it gives CASSLGSRGTEAFF.

The chain carries TRBV7-9 and TRBJ2-7, with D perhaps given as TRBD1 or TRBD2 (5 bases each). The CDR3 loop spans 15 amino acids. V was pared by 4 bases and J by 2 bases, with 15 bases between. Germline assignment: CDR1 SEHNR and CDR2 FQNEAQ (reference sequence). DNA of the CDR3: TGTGCCAGCAGCTCTCATGGGGGAAGACCCTACGAGCAGTACTTC. Encoded protein: CASSSHGGRPYEQYF.

Here the CDR3 DNA reads TGTGCCTGGCAGCGGGACAGATATCAGCCCCAGCATTTT. It encodes CAWQRDRYQPQHF. This chain joins TRBV30 and TRBJ1-5; 7 bases match TRBD1. V lost 5 bases and J lost 5; bases outside the gene matches: 6. The germline CDR1 and CDR2 sequences are GTSNPN and SVGIG (reference sequence). This CDR3 region has 13 residues.